The clone carrying this T cell receptor (beta chain) was seen only a few times. Its antigen is as yet unknown. The CDR3 is 14 amino acids. Trimming at V came to 7 bases and at J to 8 bases, leaving 10 bases not matched to a gene. Germline CDR1 DFQATT, CDR2 SNEGSKA (reference sequence). These data originate in a study of CD8 T cells in ankylosing spondylitis. Study-level points and caveats: It appeared that ankylosing spondylitis blood was characterized by a TCR beta motif of about eight highly homologous variants.

5'-RACE, quantitative and with molecular barcodes, yielded the TCR beta libraries. TCRdb re-called the 5' RACE reads with MiXCR, one entry per CDR3 protein. This table holds about 540,000 distinct CDR3 sequences, 10% to 15% found once. This sequence originates from a male donor with ankylosing spondylitis. Sequences were obtained from blood, either unsorted or a sorted T cell fraction (not recorded which). This chain uses TRBV20-1 with TRBJ2-1; 11 bases map to TRBD1. DNA of the CDR3: TGCAGTGTTAAAGGGACAGGGGGTCTCGATGAGCAGTTCTTC. Translated, it gives CSVKGTGGLDEQFF.